A single sample is the source of the 12 T cell receptor beta chains below, sequenced in a study of blood T cells in healthy people across ages. The authors ran a second PCR of roughly 6 to 12 cycles using a sample-barcoded 5' primer and a J-beta primer mix. Each CDR3 protein is one row after TCRdb ran MiXCR on the 5' RACE reads. The repertoire holds roughly 1.5 million distinct CDR3 sequences, with around 40% as singletons. The material sequenced was blood. All receptors derive from a woman between 18 and 29 years old in good health.

This clonotype was counted a few times. V is TRBV7-2 and J is TRBJ2-4; D gene unclear. From germline, CDR1 is SGHTA and CDR2 FQGNSA. The CDR3 runs to 16 residues. Trimming removed 3 bases from V and 0 bases from J, with 12 bases in between. The CDR3 reads CASSFEGNLAKNIQYF. As DNA, the CDR3 is TGTGCCAGCAGCTTTGAAGGGAATTTAGCCAAAAACATTCAGTACTTC. The full variable domain, its missing parts supplied by reference TRBV7-2 and TRBJ2-4, is GAGVSQSPSNKVTEKGKDVELRCDPISGHTALYWYRQSLGQGLEFLIYFQGNSAPDKSGLPSDRFSAERTGGSVSTLTIQRTQQEDSAVYLCASSFEGNLAKNIQYFGAGTRLSVL.

This clonotype was counted only a few times. The chain recombines TRBV29-1 with TRBJ2-1, with 10 positions matching TRBD2. CDR1 is SQVTM and CDR2 is ANQGSEA in the germline V gene. This CDR3 is built from 13 residues. Trimming removed 5 bases from V and 9 bases from J; junction bases left unmatched: 7. The CDR3 DNA follows: TGCAGCGTTCGAGCGGGGGGGCCAAGTGAGCAGTTCTTC. As protein: CSVRAGGPSEQFF.

This clonotype was seen a few times. This rearrangement joins TRBV9 to TRBJ1-1; possibly TRBD1 for D (5 bases). Trimming shortened V by 3 bases and J by 7 bases, and 13 bases separated the two germline ends. This CDR3 has 13 amino acids. Germline V lookup: CDR1 SGDLS, CDR2 YYNGEE. The CDR3 reads CASSAGGTYEAFF. The CDR3 DNA reads as TGTGCCAGCAGCGCCGGTGGGACCTATGAAGCTTTCTTT.

This clonotype was counted many times. The chain links TRBV10-3 to TRBJ1-2; no firm D call. The V and J ends lost 7 bases and 4 bases respectively, with 7 bases between them. Germline V gene sequence: CDR1 ENHRY, CDR2 SYGVKD. The CDR3 sequence is 11 residues long. The CDR3 reads CAIKSSYGYTF. Here the CDR3 DNA reads TGTGCCATCAAATCCAGCTATGGCTACACCTTC.

This clonotype was seen many times. The rearrangement links TRBV4-1 to TRBJ2-5, with D perhaps TRBD1 (6 bases). Germline CDR1 reads MGHRA; CDR2 reads YSYEKL. V was trimmed by 4 bases and J by 3 bases, leaving 15 bases between them. CDR3 size: 15 residues. The CDR3 region is CASSLLGTPKETQYF. In DNA, the CDR3 is TGCGCCAGCAGCCTCCTTGGGACACCTAAAGAGACCCAGTACTTC.

This clonotype was seen more than once but under ten times. The chain joins TRBV30 to TRBJ1-5; D uncertain. CDR3 length: 13 amino acids. Germline lookup yields CDR1 GTSNPN and CDR2 SVGIG (reference sequence). Trimming removed 2 bases from V and 7 bases from J, with 12 bases in between. The CDR3 reads CAWSTTVEQPQHF. CDR3 DNA: TGTGCCTGGAGTACGACTGTGGAACAGCCCCAGCATTTT. Filled out from reference TRBV30 and TRBJ1-5, the complete variable domain reads SQTIHQWPATLVQPVGSPLSLECTVEGTSNPNLYWYRQAAGRGLQLLFYSVGIGQISSEVPQNLSASRPQDRQFILSSKKLLLSDSGFYLCAWSTTVEQPQHFGDGTRLSIL.

This clonotype appeared a single time. This chain uses TRBV14 with TRBJ2-5, with TRBD1 matching 10 bases. The CDR3 runs 15 residues. The V and J ends lost 4 bases and 2 bases, in that order; junction bases with no gene match: 4. Germline values: CDR1 SGHDN, CDR2 FVKESK. CDR3 bases: TGTGCCAGCAGCCGACGGACAGGGGGACAAGAGACCCAGTACTTC. Protein product: CASSRRTGGQETQYF. The variable domain in full, completed from reference TRBV14 and TRBJ2-5, reads EAGVTQFPSHSVIEKGQTVTLRCDPISGHDNLYWYRRVMGKEIKFLLHFVKESKQDESGMPNNRFLAERTGGTYSTLKVQPAELEDSGVYFCASSRRTGGQETQYFGPGTRLLVL.

Worth noting for this clonotype: A read error is possible here, since a much larger clone lies one base away. This chain uses TRBV5-1 with TRBJ1-2; no clear D gene. V was clipped by 4 bases and J by 13 bases, with 23 bases between them. The CDR3 contains 14 residues. Germline CDR1 SGHRS, CDR2 YFSETQ. CDR3 DNA sequence: TGCGCCAGCAGCCCCGCCGTCGGGGAGCACGTATGCACCTTC. It specifies CASSPAVGEHVCTF.

The rearrangement joins TRBV7-9 to TRBJ1-5, with TRBD1 matching 7 bases. The CDR3 has 14 amino acids. Trimming cost V 11 bases and J 4 bases; bases outside gene matches: 11. Germline V gene sequence: CDR1 SEHNR, CDR2 FQNEAQ (reference sequence). DNA of the CDR3: TGTGCCTGGGGAGGGGGCAGTGAAAATCAGCCCCAGCATTTT. This codes for CAWGGGSENQPQHF.

This chain uses TRBV9 with TRBJ2-1; TRBD2 matches at 9 bases. The CDR3 spans 16 residues. V lost 3 bases and J lost 6; bases outside the gene matches: 10. The germline gives CDR1 SGDLS, CDR2 YYNGEE. CDR3 nucleotide sequence: TGTGCCAGCAGCGACCCGGGGCTAGCGGGAACCAATGAGCAGTTCTTC. Translated: CASSDPGLAGTNEQFF.

J is TRBJ2-7 and V is TRBV12-3 or TRBV12-4, with TRBD2 matching 7 bases. The CDR3 consists of 15 residues. The J segment lost 3 bases and the V segment lost 5 bases, leaving 10 bases of the junction unmatched. CDR3 coding DNA: TGTGCCAGCAGTGGCGGGGGTTTCCGAAACTACGAGCAGTACTTC. It codes for CASSGGGFRNYEQYF.

In this sample, this clonotype turned up a few times. The chain employs TRBV13 and TRBJ1-6; 9 bases agree with TRBD1. The CDR3 spans 18 residues. Germline lookup yields CDR1 PRHDT and CDR2 FYEKMQ (reference sequence). The V segment lost 0 bases and the J segment 4 bases; nucleotides outside the gene matches: 7. This CDR3 is CASSLGGQGSPYNSPLHF. CDR3 DNA sequence: TGTGCCAGCAGCTTAGGGGGACAGGGATCCCCTTATAATTCACCCCTCCACTTT.